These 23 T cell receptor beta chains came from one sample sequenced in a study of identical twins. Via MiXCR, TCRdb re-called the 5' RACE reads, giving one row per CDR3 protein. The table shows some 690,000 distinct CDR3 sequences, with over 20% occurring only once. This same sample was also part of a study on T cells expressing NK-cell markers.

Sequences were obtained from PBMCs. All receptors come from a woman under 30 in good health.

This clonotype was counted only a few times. CDR3 residues: CASSSPGHRSSYEQYF. CDR3 nucleotide sequence: TGCGCCAGCAGCTCCCCGGGACACCGCTCCTCCTACGAGCAGTACTTC. The rearrangement joins TRBV5-1 to TRBJ2-7, with D perhaps matching TRBD1 (6 bases). CDR1 and CDR2 (germline): SGHRS, YFSETQ. V lost 3 bases and J lost 0, with 16 bases in between. The CDR3 sequence is 16 residues long. The entire variable domain, with the rest obtained from reference TRBV5-1 and TRBJ2-7, is as follows: KAGVTQTPRYLIKTRGQQVTLSCSPISGHRSVSWYQQTPGQGLQFLFEYFSETQRNKGNFPGRFSGRQFSNSRSEMNVSTLELGDSALYLCASSSPGHRSSYEQYFGPGTRLTVT.

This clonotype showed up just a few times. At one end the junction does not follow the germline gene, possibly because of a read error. CDR3 sequence: CSVTTWTTLF. The CDR3 DNA reads TGCAGCGTCACGACTTGGACGACTCTCTTC. V usage is TRBV29-1 and J usage is TRBJ2-1; D call uncertain. CDR1 is SQVTM, CDR2 ANQGSEA, per germline. This CDR3 has 10 residues.

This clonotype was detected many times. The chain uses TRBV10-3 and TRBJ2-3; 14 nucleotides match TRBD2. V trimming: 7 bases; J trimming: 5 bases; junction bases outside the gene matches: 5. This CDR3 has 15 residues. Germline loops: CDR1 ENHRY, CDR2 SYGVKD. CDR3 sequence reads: CAITGLAGGGDTQYF. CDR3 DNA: TGTGCCATCACCGGACTAGCGGGAGGTGGAGATACGCAGTATTTT.

Here the CDR3 reads CSARTGSSSYEQYF. In DNA form, the CDR3 reads TGCAGTGCCAGGACAGGCTCCAGCTCCTACGAGCAGTACTTC. The rearrangement joins TRBV20-1 to TRBJ2-7; 7 positions match TRBD1. Germline V CDR1 and CDR2: DFQATT, SNEGSKA (reference sequence). The J segment lost 0 bases and the V segment lost 6 bases, leaving 8 bases of the junction unmatched. The CDR3 is 14 amino acids.

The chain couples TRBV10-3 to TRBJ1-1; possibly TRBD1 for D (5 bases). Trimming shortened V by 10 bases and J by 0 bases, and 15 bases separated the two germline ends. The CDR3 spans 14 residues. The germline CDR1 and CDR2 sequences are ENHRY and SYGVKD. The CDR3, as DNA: TGTGCCACCATCTCCCCAGGGTTGAACACTGAAGCTTTCTTT. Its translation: CATISPGLNTEAFF.

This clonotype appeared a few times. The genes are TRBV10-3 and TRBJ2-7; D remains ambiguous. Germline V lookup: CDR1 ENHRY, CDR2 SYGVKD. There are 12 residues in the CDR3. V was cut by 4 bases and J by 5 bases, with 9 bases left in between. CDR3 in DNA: TGTGCCATCAGTGTGTTCAAGGACGAGCAGTACTTC. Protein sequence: CAISVFKDEQYF.

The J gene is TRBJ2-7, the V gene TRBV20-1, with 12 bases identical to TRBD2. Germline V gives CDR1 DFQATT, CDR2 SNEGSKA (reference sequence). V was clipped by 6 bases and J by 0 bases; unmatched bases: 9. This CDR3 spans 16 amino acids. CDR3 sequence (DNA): TGCAGTGCCACTGGGACTAGCGGGCCAGACTCCTACGAGCAGTACTTC. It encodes CSATGTSGPDSYEQYF.

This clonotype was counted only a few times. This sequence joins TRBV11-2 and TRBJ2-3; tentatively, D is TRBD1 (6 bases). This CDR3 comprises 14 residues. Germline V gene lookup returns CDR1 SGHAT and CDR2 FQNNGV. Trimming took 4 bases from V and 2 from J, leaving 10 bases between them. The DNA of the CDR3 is TGTGCCAGCAGCTACGGACAGATCACAGATACGCAGTATTTT. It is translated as CASSYGQITDTQYF. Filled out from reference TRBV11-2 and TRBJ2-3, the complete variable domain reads EAGVAQSPRYKIIEKRQSVAFWCNPISGHATLYWYQQILGQGPKLLIQFQNNGVVDDSQLPKDRFSAERLKGVDSTLKIQPAKLEDSAVYLCASSYGQITDTQYFGPGTRLTVL.

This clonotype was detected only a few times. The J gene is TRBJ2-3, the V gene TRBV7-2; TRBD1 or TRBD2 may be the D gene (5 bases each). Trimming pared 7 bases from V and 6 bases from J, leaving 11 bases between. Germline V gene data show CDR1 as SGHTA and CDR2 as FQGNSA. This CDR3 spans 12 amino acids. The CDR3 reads CASTLGADTQYF. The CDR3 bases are TGTGCCAGCACCCTCGGGGCGGATACGCAGTATTTT.

The CDR3 region is CASSLGTSLSQDTQYF. DNA of the CDR3: TGTGCCAGCAGCTTAGGGACTAGCTTGAGTCAAGATACGCAGTATTTT. V gene TRBV7-2 combines with J gene TRBJ2-3; 8 nucleotides line up with TRBD2. This CDR3 is built from 16 residues. Looked up from germline, CDR1 is SGHTA and CDR2 is FQGNSA. J was trimmed by 5 bases and V by 1 base; bases with no gene match: 8.

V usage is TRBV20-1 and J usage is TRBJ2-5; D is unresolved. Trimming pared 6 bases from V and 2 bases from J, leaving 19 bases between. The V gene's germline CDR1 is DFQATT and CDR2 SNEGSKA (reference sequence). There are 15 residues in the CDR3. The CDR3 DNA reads TGCAGTGCCCCCTCCCGGCGGAATATGCAAGAGACCCAGTACTTC. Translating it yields CSAPSRRNMQETQYF.

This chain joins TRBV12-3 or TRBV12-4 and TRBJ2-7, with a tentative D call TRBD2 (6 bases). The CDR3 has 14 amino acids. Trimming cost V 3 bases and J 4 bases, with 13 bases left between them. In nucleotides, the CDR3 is TGTGCCAGCAGTTTGTTGGGACTCCTATACGAGCAGTACTTC. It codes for CASSLLGLLYEQYF.

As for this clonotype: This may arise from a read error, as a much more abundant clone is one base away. In DNA, the CDR3 is TGCGCCAGCAGCCTACAGGGAGGGCAAGAGTCCCAGTACTTC. It translates to CASSLQGGQESQYF. The chain joins TRBV5-1 to TRBJ2-5; possible D gene TRBD2, 7 bases. CDR1 SGHRS and CDR2 YFSETQ come from the germline V gene. The CDR3 runs 14 residues.

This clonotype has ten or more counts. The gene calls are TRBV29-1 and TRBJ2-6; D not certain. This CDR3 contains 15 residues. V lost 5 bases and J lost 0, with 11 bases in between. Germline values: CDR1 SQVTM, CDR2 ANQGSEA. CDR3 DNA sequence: TGCAGCGTTTTAGGAGCGTTCTCTGGGGCCAACGTCCTGACTTTC. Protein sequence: CSVLGAFSGANVLTF.

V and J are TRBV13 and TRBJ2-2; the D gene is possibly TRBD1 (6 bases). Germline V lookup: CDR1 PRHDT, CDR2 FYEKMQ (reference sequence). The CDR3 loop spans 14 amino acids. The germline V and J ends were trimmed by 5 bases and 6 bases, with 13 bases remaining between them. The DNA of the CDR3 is TGTGCCAGCAGCACCAGGACAGTAGCCGGGGAGCTGTTTTTT. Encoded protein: CASSTRTVAGELFF.

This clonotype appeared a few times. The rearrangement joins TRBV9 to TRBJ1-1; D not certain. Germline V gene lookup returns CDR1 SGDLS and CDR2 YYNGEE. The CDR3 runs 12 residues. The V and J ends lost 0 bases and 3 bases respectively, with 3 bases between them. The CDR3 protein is CASSVEDTEAFF. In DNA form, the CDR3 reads TGTGCCAGCAGCGTAGAGGACACTGAAGCTTTCTTT.

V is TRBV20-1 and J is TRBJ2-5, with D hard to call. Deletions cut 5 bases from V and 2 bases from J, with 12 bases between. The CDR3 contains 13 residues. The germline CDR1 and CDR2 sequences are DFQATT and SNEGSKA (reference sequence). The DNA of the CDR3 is TGCAGTGCTGAGCCCACCCAACAAGAGACCCAGTACTTC. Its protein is CSAEPTQQETQYF.

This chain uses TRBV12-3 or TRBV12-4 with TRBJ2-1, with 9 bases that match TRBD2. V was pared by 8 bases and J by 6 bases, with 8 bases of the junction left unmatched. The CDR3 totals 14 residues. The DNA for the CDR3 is TGTGCCAGCGTAAGGCGGGAGGGAGGCAATGAGCAGTTCTTC. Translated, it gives CASVRREGGNEQFF.

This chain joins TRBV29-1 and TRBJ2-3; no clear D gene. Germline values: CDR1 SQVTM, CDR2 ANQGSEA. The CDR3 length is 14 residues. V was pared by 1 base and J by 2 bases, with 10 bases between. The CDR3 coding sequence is TGCAGCGTTGAAGCGGCTCGCTACACAGATACGCAGTATTTT. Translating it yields CSVEAARYTDTQYF.

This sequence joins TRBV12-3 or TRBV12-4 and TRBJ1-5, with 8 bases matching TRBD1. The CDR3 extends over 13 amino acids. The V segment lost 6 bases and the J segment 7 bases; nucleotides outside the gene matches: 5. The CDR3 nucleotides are TGTGCCAGCAGCAAGACAGGGGACCAGCCCCAGCATTTT. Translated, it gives CASSKTGDQPQHF.

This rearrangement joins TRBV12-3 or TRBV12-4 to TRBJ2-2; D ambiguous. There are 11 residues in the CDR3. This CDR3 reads CAALNTGELFF. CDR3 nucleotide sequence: TGTGCGGCCCTAAACACCGGGGAGCTGTTTTTT.

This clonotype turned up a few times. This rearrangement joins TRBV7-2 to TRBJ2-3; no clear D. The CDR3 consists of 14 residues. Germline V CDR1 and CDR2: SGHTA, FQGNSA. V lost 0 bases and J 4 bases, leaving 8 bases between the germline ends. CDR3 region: CASSLATPPDTQYF. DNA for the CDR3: TGTGCCAGCAGCTTAGCTACCCCCCCAGATACGCAGTATTTT.

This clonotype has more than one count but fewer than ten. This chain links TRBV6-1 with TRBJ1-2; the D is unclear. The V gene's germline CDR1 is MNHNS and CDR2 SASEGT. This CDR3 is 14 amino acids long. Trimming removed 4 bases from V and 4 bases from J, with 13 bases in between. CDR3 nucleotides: TGTGCCAGCAGTGTTGGGGATGAGGGCTATGGCTACACCTTC. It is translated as CASSVGDEGYGYTF.